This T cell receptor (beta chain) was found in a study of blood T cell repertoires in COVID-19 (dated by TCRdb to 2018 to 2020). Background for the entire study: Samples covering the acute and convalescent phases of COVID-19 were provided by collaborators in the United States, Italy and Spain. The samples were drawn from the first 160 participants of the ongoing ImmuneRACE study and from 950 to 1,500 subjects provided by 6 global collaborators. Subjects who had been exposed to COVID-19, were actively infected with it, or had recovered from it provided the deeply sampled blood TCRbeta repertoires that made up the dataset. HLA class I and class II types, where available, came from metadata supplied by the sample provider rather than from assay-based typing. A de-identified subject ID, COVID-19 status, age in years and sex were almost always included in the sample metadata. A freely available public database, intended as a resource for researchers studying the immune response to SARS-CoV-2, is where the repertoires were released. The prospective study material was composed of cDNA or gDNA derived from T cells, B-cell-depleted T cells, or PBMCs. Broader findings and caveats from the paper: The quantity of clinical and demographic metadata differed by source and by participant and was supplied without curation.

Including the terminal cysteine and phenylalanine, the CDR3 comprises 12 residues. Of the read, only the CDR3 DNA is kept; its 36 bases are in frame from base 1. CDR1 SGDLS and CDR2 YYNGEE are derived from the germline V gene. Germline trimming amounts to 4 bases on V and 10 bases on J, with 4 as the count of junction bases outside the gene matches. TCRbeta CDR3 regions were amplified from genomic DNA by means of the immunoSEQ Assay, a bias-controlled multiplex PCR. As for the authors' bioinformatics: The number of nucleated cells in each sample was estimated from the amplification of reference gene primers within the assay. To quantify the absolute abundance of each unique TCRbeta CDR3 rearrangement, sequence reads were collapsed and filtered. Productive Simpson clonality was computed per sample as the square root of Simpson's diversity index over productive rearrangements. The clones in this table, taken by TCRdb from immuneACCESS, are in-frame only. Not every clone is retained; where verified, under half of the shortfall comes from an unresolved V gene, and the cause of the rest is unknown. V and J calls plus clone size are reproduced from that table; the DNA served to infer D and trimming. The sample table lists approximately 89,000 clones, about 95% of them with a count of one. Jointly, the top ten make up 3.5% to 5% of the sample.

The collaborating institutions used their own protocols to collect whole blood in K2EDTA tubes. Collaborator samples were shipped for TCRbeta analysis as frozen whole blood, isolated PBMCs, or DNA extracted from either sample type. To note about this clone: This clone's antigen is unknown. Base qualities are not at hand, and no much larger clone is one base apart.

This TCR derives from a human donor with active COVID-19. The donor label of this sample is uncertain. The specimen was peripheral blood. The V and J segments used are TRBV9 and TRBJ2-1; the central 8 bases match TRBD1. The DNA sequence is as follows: TGTGCCAGCAGCACCACAGGGGGGGAGCAGTTCTTC. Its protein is CASSTTGGEQFF.